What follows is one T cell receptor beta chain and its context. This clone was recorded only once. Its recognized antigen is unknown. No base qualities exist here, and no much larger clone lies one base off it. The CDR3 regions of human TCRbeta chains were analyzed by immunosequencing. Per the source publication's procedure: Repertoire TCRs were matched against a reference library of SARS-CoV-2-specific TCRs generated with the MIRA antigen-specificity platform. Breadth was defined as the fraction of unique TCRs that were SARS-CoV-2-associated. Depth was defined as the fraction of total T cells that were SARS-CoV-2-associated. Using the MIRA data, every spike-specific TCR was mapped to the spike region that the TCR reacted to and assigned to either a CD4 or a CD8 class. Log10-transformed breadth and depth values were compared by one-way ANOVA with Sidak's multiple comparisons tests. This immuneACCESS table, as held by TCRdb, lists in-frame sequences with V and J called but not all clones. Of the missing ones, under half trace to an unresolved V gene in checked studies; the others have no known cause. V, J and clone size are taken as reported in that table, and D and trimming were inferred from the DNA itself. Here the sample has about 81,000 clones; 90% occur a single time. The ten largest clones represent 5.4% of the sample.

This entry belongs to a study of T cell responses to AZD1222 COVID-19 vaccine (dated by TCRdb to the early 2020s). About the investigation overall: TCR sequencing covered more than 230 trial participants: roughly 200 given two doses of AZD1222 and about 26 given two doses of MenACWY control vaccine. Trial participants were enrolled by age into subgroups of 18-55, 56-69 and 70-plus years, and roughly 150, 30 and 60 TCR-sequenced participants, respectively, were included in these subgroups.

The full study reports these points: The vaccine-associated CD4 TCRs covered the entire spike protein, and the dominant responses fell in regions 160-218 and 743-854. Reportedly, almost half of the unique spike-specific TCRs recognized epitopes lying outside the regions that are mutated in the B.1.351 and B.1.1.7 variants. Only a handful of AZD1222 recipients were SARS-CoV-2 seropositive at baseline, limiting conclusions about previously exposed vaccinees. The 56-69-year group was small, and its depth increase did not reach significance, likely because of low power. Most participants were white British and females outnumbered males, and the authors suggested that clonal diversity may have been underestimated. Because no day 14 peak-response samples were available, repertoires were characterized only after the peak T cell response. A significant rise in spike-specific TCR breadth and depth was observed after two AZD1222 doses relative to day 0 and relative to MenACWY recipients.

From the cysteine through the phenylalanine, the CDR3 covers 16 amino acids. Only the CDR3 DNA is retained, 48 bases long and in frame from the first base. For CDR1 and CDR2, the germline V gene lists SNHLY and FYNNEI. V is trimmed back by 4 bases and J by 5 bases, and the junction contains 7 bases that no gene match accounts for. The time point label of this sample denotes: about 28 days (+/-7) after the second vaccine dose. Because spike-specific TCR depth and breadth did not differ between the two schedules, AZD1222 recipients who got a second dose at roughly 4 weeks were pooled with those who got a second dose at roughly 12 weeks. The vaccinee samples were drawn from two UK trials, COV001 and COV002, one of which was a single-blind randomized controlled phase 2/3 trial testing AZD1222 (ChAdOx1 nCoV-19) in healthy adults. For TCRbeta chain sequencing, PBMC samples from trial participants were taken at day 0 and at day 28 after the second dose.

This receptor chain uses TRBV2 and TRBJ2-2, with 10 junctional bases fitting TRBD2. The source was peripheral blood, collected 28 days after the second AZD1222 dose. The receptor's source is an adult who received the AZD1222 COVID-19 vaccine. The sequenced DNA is TGTGCCAGCAGTGCAGCTAGCGGGGGTGGGACCGGGGAGCTGTTTTTT. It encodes CASSAASGGGTGELFF.